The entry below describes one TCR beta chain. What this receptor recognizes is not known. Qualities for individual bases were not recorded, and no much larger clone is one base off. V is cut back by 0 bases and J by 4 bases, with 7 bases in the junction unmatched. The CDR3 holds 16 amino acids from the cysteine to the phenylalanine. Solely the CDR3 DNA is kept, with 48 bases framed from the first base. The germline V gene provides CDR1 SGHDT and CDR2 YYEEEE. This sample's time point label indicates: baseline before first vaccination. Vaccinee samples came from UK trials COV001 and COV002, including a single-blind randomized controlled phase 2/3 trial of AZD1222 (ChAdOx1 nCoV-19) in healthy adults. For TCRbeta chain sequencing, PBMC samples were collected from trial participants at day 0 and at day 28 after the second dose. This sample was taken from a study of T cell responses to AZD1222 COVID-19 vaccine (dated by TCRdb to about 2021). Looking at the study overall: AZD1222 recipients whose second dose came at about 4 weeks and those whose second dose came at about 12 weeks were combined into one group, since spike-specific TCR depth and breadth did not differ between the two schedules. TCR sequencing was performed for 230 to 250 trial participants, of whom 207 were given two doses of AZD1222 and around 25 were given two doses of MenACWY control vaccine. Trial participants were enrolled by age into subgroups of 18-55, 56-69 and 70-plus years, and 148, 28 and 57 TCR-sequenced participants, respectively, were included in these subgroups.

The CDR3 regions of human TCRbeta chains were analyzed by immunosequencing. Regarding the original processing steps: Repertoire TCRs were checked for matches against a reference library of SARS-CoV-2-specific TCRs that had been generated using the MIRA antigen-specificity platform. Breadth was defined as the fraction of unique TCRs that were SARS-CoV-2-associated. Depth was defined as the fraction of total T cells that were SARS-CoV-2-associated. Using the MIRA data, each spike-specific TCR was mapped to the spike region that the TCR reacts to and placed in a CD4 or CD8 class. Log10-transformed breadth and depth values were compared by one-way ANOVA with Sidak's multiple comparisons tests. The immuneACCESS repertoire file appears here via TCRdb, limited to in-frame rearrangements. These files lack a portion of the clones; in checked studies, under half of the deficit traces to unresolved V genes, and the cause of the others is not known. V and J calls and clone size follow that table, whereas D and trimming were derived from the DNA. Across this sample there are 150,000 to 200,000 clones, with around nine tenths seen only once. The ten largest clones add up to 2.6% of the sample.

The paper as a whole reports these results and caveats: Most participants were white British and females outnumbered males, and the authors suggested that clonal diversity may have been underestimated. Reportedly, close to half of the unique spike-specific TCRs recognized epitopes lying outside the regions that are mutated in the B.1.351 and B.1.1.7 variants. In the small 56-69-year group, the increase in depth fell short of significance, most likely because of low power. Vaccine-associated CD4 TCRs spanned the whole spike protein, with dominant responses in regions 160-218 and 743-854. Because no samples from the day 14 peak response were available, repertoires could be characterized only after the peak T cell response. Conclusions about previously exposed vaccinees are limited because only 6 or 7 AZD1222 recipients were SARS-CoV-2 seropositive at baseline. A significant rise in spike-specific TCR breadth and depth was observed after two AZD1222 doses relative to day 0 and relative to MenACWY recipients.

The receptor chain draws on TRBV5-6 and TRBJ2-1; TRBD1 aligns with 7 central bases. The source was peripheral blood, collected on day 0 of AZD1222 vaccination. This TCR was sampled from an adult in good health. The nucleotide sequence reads TGTGCCAGCAGCTTGGTATACAGGGGCGGATACAATGAGCAGTTCTTC. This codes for CASSLVYRGGYNEQFF.